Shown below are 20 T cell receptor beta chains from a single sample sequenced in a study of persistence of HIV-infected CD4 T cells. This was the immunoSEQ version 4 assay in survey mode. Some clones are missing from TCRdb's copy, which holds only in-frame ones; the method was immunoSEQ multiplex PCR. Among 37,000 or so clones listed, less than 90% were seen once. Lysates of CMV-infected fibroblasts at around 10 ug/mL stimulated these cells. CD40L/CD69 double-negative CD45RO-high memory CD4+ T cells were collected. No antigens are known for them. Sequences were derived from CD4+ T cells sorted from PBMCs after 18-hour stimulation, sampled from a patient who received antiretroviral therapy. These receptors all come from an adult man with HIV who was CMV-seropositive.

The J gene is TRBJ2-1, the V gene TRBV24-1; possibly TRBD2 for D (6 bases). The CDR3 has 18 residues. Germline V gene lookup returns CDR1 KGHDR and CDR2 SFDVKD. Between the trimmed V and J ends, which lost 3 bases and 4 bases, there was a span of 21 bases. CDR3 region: CATSDGAVTPGVYNEQFF. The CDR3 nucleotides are TGTGCCACCAGTGATGGCGCGGTGACCCCGGGAGTTTACAATGAGCAGTTCTTC.

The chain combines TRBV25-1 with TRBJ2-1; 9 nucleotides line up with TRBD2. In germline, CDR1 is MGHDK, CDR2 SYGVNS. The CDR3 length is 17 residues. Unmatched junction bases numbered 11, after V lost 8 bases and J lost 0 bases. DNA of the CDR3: TGTGCCAGCGCCCCAGCGGGGGGAACAAGCTCCTACAATGAGCAGTTCTTC. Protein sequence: CASAPAGGTSSYNEQFF.

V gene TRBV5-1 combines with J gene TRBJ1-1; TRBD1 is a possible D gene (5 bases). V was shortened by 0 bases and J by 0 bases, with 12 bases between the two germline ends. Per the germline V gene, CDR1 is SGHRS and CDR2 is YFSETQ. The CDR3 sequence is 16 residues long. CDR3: CASSLGAGKMNTEAFF. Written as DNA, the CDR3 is TGCGCCAGCAGCTTGGGGGCAGGGAAAATGAACACTGAAGCTTTCTTT.

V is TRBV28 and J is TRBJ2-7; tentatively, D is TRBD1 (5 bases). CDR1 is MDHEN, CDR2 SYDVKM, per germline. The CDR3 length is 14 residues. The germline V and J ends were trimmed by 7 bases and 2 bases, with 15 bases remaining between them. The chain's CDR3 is CASTVELRAYEQYF. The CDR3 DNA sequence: TGTGCCAGCACCGTCGAACTCAGGGCCTACGAGCAGTACTTC.

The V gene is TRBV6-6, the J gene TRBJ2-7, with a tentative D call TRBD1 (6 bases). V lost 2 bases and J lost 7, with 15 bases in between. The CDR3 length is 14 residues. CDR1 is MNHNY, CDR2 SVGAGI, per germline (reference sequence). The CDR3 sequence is CASSYVQGRGEQYF. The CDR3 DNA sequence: TGTGCCAGCAGTTACGTGCAGGGGAGAGGAGAGCAGTACTTC.

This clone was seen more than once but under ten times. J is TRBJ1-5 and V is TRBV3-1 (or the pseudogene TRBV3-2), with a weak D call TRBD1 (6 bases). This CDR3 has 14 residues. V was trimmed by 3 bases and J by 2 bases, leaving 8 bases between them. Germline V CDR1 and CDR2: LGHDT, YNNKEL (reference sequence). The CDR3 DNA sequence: TGTGCCAGCAGCCAGGGGGCTGGCAATCAGCCCCAGCATTTT. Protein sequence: CASSQGAGNQPQHF.

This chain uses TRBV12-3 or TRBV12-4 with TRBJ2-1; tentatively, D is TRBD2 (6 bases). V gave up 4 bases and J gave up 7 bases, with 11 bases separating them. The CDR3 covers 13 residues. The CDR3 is CASSSDGGNEQFF. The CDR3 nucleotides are TGTGCCAGCAGTTCCGATGGGGGGAATGAGCAGTTCTTC.

In nucleotides, the CDR3 is TGCGCCAGCAGCTTGGCAGGAAATGAAGAGACCCAGTACTTC. Translated, it gives CASSLAGNEETQYF. V and J are TRBV5-1 and TRBJ2-5; D is ambiguous. The CDR3 is made up of 14 amino acids. The germline V gene encodes CDR1 SGHRS and CDR2 YFSETQ. V lost 0 bases, J lost 3 bases, and 9 bases lay in between.

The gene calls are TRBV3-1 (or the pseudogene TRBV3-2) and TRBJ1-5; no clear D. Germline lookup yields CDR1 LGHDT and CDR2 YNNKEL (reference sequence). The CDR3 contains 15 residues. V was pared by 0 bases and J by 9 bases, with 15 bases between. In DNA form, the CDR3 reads TGTGCCAGCAGCCAAGATCGAATGGGAATGCGGCCCCAGCATTTT. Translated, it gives CASSQDRMGMRPQHF.

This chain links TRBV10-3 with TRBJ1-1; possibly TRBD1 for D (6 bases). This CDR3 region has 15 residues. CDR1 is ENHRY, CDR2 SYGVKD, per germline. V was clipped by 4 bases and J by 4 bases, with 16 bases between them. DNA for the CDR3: TGTGCCATCAGTGCCCTGGGAGGGGGTCCCACTGAAGCTTTCTTT. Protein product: CAISALGGGPTEAFF.

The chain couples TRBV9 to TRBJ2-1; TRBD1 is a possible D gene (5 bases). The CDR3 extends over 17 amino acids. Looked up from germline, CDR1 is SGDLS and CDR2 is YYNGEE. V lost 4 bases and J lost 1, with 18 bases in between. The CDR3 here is CASSPLGPRASYNEQFF. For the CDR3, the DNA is TGTGCCAGCAGCCCCTTGGGGCCCCGAGCGTCCTACAATGAGCAGTTCTTC.

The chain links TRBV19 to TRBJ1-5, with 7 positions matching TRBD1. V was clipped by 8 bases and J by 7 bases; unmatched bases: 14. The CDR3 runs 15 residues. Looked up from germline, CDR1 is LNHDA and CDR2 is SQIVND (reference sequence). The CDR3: CASGRGTAGNQPQHF. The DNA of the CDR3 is TGTGCCAGTGGAAGAGGGACAGCGGGAAACCAGCCCCAGCATTTT.

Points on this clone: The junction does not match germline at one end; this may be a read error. The CDR3 DNA follows: TGTGTCAGCAGTGAATTGGACAGCAATTCACCCCTCCACTTT. Its protein product is CVSSELDSNSPLHF. This rearrangement joins TRBV6-1 to TRBJ1-6; perhaps TRBD1 as D (6 bases). This CDR3 is built from 14 residues. Germline-derived CDR1 and CDR2 are MNHNS and SASEGT.

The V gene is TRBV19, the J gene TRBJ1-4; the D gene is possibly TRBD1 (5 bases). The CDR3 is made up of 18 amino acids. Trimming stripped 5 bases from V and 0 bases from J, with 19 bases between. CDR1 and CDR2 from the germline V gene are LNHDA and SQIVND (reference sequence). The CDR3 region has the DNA TGTGCCAGTAGTCGGGACGTTTTTCTGGGTTCAACTAATGAAAAACTGTTTTTT. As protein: CASSRDVFLGSTNEKLFF.

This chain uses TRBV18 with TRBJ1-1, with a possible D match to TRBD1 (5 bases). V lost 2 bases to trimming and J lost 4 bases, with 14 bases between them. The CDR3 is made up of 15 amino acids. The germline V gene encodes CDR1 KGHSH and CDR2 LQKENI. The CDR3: CASSPTRQGSTEAFF. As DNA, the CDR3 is TGTGCCAGCTCACCAACAAGGCAGGGAAGCACTGAAGCTTTCTTT.

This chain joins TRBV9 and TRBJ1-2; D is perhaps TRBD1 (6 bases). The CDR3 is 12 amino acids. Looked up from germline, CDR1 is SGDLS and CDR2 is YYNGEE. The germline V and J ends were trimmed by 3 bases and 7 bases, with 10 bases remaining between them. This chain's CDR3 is CASSAQGFGYTF. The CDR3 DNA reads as TGTGCCAGCAGCGCACAGGGATTTGGCTACACCTTC. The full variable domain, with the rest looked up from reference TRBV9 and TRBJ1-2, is DSGVTQTPKHLITATGQRVTLRCSPRSGDLSVYWYQQSLDQGLQFLIQYYNGEERAKGNILERFSAQQFPDLHSELNLSSLELGDSALYFCASSAQGFGYTFGSGTRLTVV.

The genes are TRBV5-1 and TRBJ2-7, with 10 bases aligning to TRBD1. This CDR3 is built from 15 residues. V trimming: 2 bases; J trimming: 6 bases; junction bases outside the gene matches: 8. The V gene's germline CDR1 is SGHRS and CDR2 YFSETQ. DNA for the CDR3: TGCGCCAGCAGCTTCGGGGGACAGGGGAGGGGCGAGCAGTACTTC. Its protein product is CASSFGGQGRGEQYF.

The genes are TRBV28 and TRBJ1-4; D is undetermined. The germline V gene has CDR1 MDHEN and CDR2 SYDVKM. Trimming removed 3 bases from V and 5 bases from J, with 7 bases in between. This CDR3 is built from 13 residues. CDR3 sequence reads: CASSFPGNEKLFF. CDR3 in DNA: TGTGCCAGCAGTTTCCCCGGAAATGAAAAACTGTTTTTT.

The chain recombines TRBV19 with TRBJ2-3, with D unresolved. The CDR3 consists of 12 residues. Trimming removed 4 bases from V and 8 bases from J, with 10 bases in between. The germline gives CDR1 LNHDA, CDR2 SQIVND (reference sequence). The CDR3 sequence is CASSSVSATQYF. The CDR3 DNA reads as TGTGCCAGTAGTAGTGTATCAGCTACGCAGTATTTT.

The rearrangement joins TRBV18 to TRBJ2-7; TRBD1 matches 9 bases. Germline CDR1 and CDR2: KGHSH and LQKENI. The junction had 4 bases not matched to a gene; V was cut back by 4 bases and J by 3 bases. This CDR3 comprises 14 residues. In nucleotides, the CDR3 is TGTGCCAGCTCACAAGGACAGGGGCTCTACGAGCAGTACTTC. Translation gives CASSQGQGLYEQYF.